Many counts were recorded for the clone carrying this T cell receptor (beta chain). This specimen belongs to a study of Graves' ophthalmopathy and Graves' hyperthyroidism. This CDR3 has 13 amino acids. CDR1 SQVTM and CDR2 ANQGSEA come from the germline V gene. V shed 2 bases and J 4 bases; nucleotides not matched to a gene: 4. RNA transcripts served as template for amplifying TCR beta CDR3 sequences. Second-round multiplex PCR came after first-round RT-PCR with HTBI primers. TCRdb reprocessed the multiplex PCR reads via MiXCR and lists one record per CDR3 protein. The table lists 620,000 or so distinct CDR3 sequences, 20% to 25% of them singletons, with around 7% in the top ten.

This sequence joins TRBV29-1 and TRBJ2-7; 8 nucleotides line up with TRBD1. The sequenced sample consisted of peripheral blood. The source is a woman aged 18-29 years with stable Graves' hyperthyroidism. Some clones in this sample may be carry-over from other donors' samples. CDR3 region: CSVESDRGYEQYF. DNA of the CDR3: TGCAGCGTTGAAAGTGACAGGGGATACGAGCAGTACTTC.